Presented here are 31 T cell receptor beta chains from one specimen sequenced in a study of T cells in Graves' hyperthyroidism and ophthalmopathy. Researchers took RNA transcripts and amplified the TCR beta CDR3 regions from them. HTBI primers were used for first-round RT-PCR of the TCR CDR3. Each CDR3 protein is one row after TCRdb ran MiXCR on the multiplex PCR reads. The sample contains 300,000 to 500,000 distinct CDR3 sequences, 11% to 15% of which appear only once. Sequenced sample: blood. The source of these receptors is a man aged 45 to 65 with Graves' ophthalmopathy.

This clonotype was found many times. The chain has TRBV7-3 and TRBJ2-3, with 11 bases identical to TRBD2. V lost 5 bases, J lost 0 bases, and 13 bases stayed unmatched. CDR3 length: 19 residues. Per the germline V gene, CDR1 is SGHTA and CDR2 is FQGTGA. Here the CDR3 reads CASSDPRTSGPTSTDTQYF. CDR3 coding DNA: TGTGCCAGCAGCGACCCACGGACTAGCGGGCCTACTAGCACAGATACGCAGTATTTT.

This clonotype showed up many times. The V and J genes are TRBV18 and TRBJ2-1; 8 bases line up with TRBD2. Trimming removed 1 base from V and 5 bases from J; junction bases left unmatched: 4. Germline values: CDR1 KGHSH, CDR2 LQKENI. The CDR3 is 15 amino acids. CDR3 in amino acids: CASSPLSGSNNEQFF. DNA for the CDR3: TGTGCCAGCTCACCACTAAGCGGGAGCAACAATGAGCAGTTCTTC.

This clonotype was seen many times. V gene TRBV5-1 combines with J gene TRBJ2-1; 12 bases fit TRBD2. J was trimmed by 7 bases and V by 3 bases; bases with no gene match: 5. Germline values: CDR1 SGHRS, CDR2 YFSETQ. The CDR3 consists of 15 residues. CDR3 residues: CASSSRTSGNNEQFF. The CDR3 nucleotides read TGCGCCAGCAGCTCAAGGACTAGCGGGAATAATGAGCAGTTCTTC.

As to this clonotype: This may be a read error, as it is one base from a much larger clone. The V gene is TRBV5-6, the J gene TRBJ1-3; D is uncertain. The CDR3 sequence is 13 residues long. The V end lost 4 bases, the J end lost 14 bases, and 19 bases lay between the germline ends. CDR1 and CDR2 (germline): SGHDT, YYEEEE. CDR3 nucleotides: TGTGCCAGCAGCCACTACGCGGGCGTTCCCCTATATTTT. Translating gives CASSHYAGVPLYF.

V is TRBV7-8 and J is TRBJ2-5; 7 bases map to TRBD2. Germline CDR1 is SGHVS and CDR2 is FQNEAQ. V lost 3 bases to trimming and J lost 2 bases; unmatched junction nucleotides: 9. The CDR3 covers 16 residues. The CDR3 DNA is TGTGCCAGCAGCTTCACCCTGGGGGGGGGTCAAGAGACCCAGTACTTC. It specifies CASSFTLGGGQETQYF.

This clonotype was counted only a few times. CDR3: CASSPPLRGTGELFF. DNA of the CDR3: TGTGCCAGCAGCCCCCCTCTCAGGGGCACCGGGGAGCTGTTTTTT. The V and J genes are TRBV28 and TRBJ2-2, with D possibly TRBD1 on 6 matching bases. The V end was cut by 6 bases, the J end by 4 bases, with 15 bases between. The CDR3 totals 15 residues. CDR1 and CDR2 (germline): MDHEN, SYDVKM.

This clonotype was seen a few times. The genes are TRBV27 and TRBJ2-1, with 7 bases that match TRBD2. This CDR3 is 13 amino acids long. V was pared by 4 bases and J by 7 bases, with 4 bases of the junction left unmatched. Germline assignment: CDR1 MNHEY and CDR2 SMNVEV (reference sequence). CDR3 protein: CASSYSAGNEQFF. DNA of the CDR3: TGTGCCAGCAGTTATTCAGCGGGGAATGAGCAGTTCTTC.

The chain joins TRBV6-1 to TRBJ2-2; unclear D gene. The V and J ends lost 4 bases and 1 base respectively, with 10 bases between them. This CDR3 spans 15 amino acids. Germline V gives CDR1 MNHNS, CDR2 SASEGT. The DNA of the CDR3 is TGTGCCAGCAGTGTCGCCTCTATGAACACCGGGGAGCTGTTTTTT. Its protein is CASSVASMNTGELFF.

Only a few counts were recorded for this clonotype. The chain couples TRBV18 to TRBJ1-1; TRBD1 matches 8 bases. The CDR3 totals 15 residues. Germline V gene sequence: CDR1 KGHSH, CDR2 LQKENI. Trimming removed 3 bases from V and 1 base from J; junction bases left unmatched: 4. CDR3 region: CASSPLTGGNTEAFF. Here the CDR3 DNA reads TGTGCCAGCTCACCGCTAACAGGGGGGAACACTGAAGCTTTCTTT.

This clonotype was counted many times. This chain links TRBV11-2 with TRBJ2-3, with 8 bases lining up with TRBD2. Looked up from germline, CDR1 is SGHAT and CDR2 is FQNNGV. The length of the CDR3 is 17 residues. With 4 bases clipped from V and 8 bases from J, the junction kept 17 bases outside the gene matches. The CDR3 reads CASSSISGINRVGTQYF. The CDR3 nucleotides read TGTGCCAGCAGCTCAATTAGCGGGATTAACCGAGTCGGTACGCAGTATTTT.

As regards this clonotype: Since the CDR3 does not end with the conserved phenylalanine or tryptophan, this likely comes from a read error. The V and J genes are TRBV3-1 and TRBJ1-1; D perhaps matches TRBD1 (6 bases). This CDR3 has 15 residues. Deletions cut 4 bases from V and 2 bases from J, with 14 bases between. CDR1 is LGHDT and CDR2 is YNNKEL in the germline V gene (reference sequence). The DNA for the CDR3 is TGTGCCAGCAGCCCCTCCGACAGGCTCAACACTGAAGCTTTCTCT. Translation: CASSPSDRLNTEAFS.

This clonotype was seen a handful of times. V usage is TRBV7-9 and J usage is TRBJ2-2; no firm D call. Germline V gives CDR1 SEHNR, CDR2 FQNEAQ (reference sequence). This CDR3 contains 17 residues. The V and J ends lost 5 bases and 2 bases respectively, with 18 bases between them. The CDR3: CASSDQTRHRNTGELFF. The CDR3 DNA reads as TGTGCCAGCAGCGACCAGACACGACATAGAAACACCGGGGAGCTGTTTTTT.

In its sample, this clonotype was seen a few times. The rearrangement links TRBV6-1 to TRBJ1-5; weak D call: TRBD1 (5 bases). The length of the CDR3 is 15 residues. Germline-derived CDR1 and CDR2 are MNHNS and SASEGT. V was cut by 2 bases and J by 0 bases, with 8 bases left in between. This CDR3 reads CASSEPRVSNQPQHF. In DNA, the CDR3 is TGTGCCAGCAGTGAACCCAGGGTTAGCAATCAGCCCCAGCATTTT.

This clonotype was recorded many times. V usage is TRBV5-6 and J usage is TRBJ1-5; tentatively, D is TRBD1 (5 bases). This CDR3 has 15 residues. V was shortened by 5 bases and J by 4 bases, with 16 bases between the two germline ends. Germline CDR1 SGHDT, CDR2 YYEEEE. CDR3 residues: CASSLRTRGNQPQHF. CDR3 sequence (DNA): TGTGCCAGCAGTCTTAGGACACGAGGAAATCAGCCCCAGCATTTT.

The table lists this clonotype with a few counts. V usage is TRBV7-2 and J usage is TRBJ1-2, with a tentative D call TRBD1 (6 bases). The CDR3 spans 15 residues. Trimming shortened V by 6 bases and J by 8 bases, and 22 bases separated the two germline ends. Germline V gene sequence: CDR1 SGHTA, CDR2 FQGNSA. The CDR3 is CASSEAGTILSGYTF. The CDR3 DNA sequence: TGTGCCAGCAGTGAGGCCGGGACAATTTTATCCGGCTACACCTTC.

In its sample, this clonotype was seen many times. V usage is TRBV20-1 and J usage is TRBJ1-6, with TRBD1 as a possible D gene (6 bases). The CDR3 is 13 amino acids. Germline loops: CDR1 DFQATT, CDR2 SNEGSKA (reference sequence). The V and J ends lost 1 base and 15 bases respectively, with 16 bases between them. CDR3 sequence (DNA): TGCAGTGCTAGAGGACAGGCCGCTACCGACCTCCACTTT. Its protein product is CSARGQAATDLHF.

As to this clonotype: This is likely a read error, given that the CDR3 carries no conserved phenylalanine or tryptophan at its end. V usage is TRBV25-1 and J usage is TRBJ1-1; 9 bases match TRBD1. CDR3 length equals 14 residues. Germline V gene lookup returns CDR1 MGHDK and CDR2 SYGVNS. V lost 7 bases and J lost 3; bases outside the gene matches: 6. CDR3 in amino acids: CASTGTGLYTEAFL. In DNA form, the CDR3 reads TGTGCCAGCACAGGGACAGGGTTGTACACTGAAGCTTTCCTT.

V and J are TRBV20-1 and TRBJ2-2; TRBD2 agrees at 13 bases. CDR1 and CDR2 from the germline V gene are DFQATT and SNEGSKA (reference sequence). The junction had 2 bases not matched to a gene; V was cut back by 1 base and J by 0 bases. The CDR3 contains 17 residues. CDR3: CSARGLAGGANTGELFF. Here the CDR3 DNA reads TGCAGTGCTAGAGGACTAGCGGGAGGCGCGAACACCGGGGAGCTGTTTTTT.

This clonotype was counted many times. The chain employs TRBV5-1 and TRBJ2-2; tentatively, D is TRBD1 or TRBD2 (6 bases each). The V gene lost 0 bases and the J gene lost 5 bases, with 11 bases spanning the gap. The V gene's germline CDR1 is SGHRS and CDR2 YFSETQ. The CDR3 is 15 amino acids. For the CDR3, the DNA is TGCGCCAGCAGCTTGGATTCGGGGGCGACCGGGGAGCTGTTTTTT. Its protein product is CASSLDSGATGELFF.

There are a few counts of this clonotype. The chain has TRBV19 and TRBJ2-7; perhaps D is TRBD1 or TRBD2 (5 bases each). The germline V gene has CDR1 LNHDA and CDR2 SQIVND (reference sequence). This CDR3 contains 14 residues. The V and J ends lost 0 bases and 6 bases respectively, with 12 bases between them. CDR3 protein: CASSIEGLGGEQYF. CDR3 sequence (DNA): TGTGCCAGTAGTATAGAGGGGCTTGGGGGCGAGCAGTACTTC.

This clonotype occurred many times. The CDR3 bases are TGTGCCAGCAGCCAAGATACCCGATCAGGGTCCTATGGCTACACCTTC. It translates to CASSQDTRSGSYGYTF. The V gene is TRBV3-1, the J gene TRBJ1-2; TRBD1 is a possible D gene (5 bases). This CDR3 has 16 residues. The germline V gene encodes CDR1 LGHDT and CDR2 YNNKEL (reference sequence). V was pared by 0 bases and J by 4 bases, with 15 bases between.

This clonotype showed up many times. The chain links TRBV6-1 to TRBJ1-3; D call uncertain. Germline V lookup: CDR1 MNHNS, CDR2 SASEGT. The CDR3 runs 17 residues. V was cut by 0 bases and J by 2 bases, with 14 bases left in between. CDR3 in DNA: TGTGCCAGCAGTGAAGCCCCCGATCGGGTTGCTGGAAACACCATATATTTT. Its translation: CASSEAPDRVAGNTIYF.

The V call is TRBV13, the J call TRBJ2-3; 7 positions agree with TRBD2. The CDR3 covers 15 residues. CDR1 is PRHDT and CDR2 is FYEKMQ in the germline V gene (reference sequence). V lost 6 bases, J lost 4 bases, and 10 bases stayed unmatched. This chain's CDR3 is CASSPVARGADTQYF. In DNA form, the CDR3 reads TGTGCCAGCAGTCCGGTAGCCCGGGGGGCAGATACGCAGTATTTT.

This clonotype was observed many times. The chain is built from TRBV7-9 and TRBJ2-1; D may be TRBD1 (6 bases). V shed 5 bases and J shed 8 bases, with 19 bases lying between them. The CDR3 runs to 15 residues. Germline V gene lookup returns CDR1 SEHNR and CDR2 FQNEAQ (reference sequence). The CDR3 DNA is TGTGCCAGCAGCCTACATATCCAACAGGGCGATGAGCAGTTCTTC. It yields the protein CASSLHIQQGDEQFF.

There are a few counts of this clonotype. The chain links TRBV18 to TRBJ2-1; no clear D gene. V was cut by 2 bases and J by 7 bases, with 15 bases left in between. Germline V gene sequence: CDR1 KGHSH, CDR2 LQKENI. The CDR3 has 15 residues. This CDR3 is CASSPSQSATNEQFF. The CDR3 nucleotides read TGTGCCAGCTCACCATCGCAGTCTGCTACAAATGAGCAGTTCTTC. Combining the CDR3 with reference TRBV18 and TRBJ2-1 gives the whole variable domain NAGVMQNPRHLVRRRGQEARLRCSPMKGHSHVYWYRQLPEEGLKFMVYLQKENIIDESGMPKERFSAEFPKEGPSILRIQQVVRGDSAAYFCASSPSQSATNEQFFGPGTRLTVL.

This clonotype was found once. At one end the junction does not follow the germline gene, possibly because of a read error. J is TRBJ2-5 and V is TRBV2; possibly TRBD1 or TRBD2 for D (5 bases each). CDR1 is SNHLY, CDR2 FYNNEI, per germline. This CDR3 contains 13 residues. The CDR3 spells CASSEAEWGIGDF. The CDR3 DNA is TGTGCCAGCAGTGAAGCTGAATGGGGGATTGGGGACTTC.

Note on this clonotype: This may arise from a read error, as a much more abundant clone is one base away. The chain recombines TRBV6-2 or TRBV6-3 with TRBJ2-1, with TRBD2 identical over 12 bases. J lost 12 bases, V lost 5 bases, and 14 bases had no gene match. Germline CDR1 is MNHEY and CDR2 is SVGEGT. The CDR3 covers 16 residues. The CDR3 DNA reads TGTGCCAGCAGTAGTCTAGCGGGAGGGCCCCCTGATGGGCAGTTCTTC. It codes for CASSSLAGGPPDGQFF.

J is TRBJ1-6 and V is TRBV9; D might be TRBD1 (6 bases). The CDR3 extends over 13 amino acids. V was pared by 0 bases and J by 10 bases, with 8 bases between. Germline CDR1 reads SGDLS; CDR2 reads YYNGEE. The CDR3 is CASSVAGGSPLHF. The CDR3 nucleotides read TGTGCCAGCAGCGTAGCGGGGGGCTCACCCCTCCACTTT.

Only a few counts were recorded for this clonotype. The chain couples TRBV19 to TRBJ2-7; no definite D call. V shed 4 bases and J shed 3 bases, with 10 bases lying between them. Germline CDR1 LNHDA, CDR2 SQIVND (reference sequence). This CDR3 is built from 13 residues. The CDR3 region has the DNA TGTGCCAGTAGTAAGGACCGCGGCTACGAGCAGTACTTC. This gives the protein CASSKDRGYEQYF.

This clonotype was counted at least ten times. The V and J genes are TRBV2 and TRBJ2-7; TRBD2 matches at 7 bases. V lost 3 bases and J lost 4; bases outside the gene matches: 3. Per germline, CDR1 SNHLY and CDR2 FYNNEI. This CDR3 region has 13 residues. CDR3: CASSDTSAYEQYF. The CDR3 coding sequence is TGTGCCAGCAGTGACACTAGCGCTTACGAGCAGTACTTC.

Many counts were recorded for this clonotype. The CDR3 sequence is CASSRWTSGANTGELFF. The DNA for the CDR3 is TGTGCCAGCAGTCGATGGACTAGCGGGGCGAACACCGGGGAGCTGTTTTTT. V usage is TRBV28 and J usage is TRBJ2-2; the match to TRBD2 covers 12 bases. Germline V gene lookup returns CDR1 MDHEN and CDR2 SYDVKM. V trimming: 5 bases; J trimming: 0 bases; junction bases outside the gene matches: 4. There are 17 residues in the CDR3.